Listed below are T cell receptor beta chains from one sample, sequenced in a study of T cells in tuberculosis. Clones were sequenced by immunoSEQ multiplex PCR, and TCRdb holds only the in-frame ones, with some missing. The sample lists approximately 31,000 clones, roughly 88% occurring once. Sequencing used PBMCs, obtained at tuberculosis diagnosis. All receptors come from an adult with tuberculosis. Each CDR3 is given with its conserved first and last residue. D genes are given only for firm matches. Some rows have no size entry. The others give once, few or many, or a class for an expanded clone.

D	V	size	J	DNA	CDR3
TRBD2	TRBV25-1	-	TRBJ2-3	TGTGCCAGCACCTCGGGGGTGGGGGGGACTAGCACAGATACGCAGTATTTT	CASTSGVGGTSTDTQYF
TRBD2	TRBV18	few	TRBJ2-3	TGTGCCAGCTCACCACGGAGGGAGCGGGGGGATACGCAGTATTTT	CASSPRRERGDTQYF
-	TRBV5-1	-	TRBJ2-3	TGCGCCAGCAGCTTGGAATCCACCGGGGAGTACACAGATACGCAGTATTTT	CASSLESTGEYTDTQYF
TRBD2	TRBV5-1	once	TRBJ2-7	TGCGCCAGCAGCTTGGGAGCGGGATCGAGCTCCTACGAGCAGTACTTC	CASSLGAGSSSYEQYF
-	TRBV7-8	-	TRBJ2-7	TGTGCCAGCAGTTATCAAACCCAGGGAACCTACGAGCAGTACTTC	CASSYQTQGTYEQYF
-	TRBV28	once	TRBJ1-2	TGTGCCAGCAGTTTATCCGGGGAAGACTATGGCTACACCTTC	CASSLSGEDYGYTF
TRBD2	TRBV6-1	-	TRBJ2-1	TGTGCCAGCAGTGGAGGAGCGGGAGGGACTTACAATGAGCAGTTCTTC	CASSGGAGGTYNEQFF
-	TRBV27	-	TRBJ1-1	TGTGCCAGCAGTTTATCACAGGACAACACTGAAGCTTTCTTT	CASSLSQDNTEAFF
TRBD1	TRBV29-1	-	TRBJ2-2	TGCAGCGGAAACAGGGGTACCGGGGAGCTGTTTTTT	CSGNRGTGELFF
-	TRBV19	-	TRBJ2-1	TGTGCCAGCCGGGGGAGAGCGCACAATGAGCAGTTCTTC	CASRGRAHNEQFF
TRBD1	TRBV5-6	few	TRBJ1-1	TGTGCCAGCAGCCAGACAGGGGGAGGGACTGAAGCTTTCTTT	CASSQTGGGTEAFF
-	TRBV28	-	TRBJ1-5	TGTGCCAGCAGTTTACCCGGCTCTAGGGGTCCACATCAGCCCCAGCATTTT	CASSLPGSRGPHQPQHF
TRBD1	TRBV19	-	TRBJ1-5	TGTGCCAGTAGTAAACTACAGGGGGAGGATCAGCCCCAGCATTTT	CASSKLQGEDQPQHF
-	TRBV18	few	TRBJ1-1	TGTGCCAGCTCGCCCACAGAGAACACTGAAGCTTTCTTT	CASSPTENTEAFF
TRBD1	TRBV18	-	TRBJ1-1	TGTGCCAGCTCCCTCAGGGGGCTCTCTGAAGCTTTCTTT	CASSLRGLSEAFF
-	TRBV27	-	TRBJ2-7	TGTGCCAGCGGGCCGCCTGGGACTCGCTACGAGCAGTACTTC	CASGPPGTRYEQYF
-	TRBV5-1	-	TRBJ1-2	TGCGCCAGCAGCTTTAACAGGGACTATGGCTACACCTTC	CASSFNRDYGYTF
TRBD2	TRBV5-1	-	TRBJ2-5	TGCGCCAGCAGCTTGAGTATTGGGGGAGGGCCGCTCCAAGAGACCCAGTACTTC	CASSLSIGGGPLQETQYF
-	TRBV6-1	-	TRBJ1-1	TGTGCCAGCAGTGAGGGACATAGGAACACTGAAGCTTTCTTT	CASSEGHRNTEAFF
TRBD2	TRBV9	-	TRBJ2-2	TGTGCCAGCAGCGTAGAAGCGGGGGCCCTTGGCGGGGAGCTGTTTTTT	CASSVEAGALGGELFF
-	TRBV9	-	TRBJ2-2	TGTGCCAGCAGCGTAGTCTCACAACCGAACACCGGGGAGCTGTTTTTT	CASSVVSQPNTGELFF
-	TRBV6-1	-	TRBJ1-5	TGTGCCAGCCTCGACTCGGCAGAAGGTCAGCCCCAGCATTTT	CASLDSAEGQPQHF
-	TRBV7-8	-	TRBJ2-2	TGTGCCAGCAGCTTAGATGGGGCGGTCACCGGGGAGCTGTTTTTT	CASSLDGAVTGELFF